This T cell receptor (beta chain) was sequenced for a study of shared clonotypes between healthy human individuals. Trimming at V came to 2 bases and at J to 3 bases, leaving 4 bases not matched to a gene. The CDR3 is made up of 14 amino acids. Germline V gene data show CDR1 as SGHAT and CDR2 as FQNNGV. TCRdb's copy holds only in-frame clones and misses some; the assay was immunoSEQ multiplex PCR. This table holds roughly 1,500,000 clones, roughly 98% found once. Sequencing used naive CD4+ T cells sorted from blood. Described subset: CD45RA+ positively selected. The chain joins TRBV11-2 to TRBJ2-7; 7 bases match TRBD2. This sequence originates from a man aged 25 to 40 in good health. CDR3 sequence: CASSLFPSGYEQYF. The CDR3 DNA is TGTGCCAGCAGCTTATTCCCTAGCGGCTACGAGCAGTACTTC.